This T cell receptor (beta chain) was retrieved from a study of blood T cell repertoires in COVID-19. Across the whole study: Some COVID-19 samples were acute and others convalescent; all came from the United States, Italy and Spain. PBMCs, B-cell-depleted T cells, or T cells provided the cDNA or gDNA that made up the material.

Trimming stripped 3 bases from V and 8 bases from J, with 22 bases between. The V gene's germline CDR1 is DFQATT and CDR2 SNEGSKA (reference sequence). CDR3 length equals 16 residues. Authors' methods: Reference gene primer amplification gave nucleated cell count estimates. Produced via immunoSEQ multiplex PCR; TCRdb's table is partial and in-frame only. V, J and clone size reflect that table, while D and trimming were determined from the DNA. The table has hundreds of thousands of clones, roughly 89% seen once. This receptor was obtained from a man in his fifties or sixties who had recovered from COVID-19. The sample taken for sequencing was peripheral blood. The chain joins TRBV20-1 to TRBJ1-4; no definite D call. CDR3 amino acids: CSASPLLVGELEKLFF. The CDR3 DNA follows: TGCAGTGCTAGTCCTCTTCTTGTAGGAGAACTGGAAAAACTGTTTTTT.